This T cell receptor (beta chain) was retrieved from a study of beta chain features in type 1 diabetes. For the study at large: Patients were similar to healthy donors in age and gender (as well as in cell yields). Study findings and constraints: Compared with healthy donors, patients appeared to share more similar naive, central memory and regulatory TCRB repertoires. There was a moderate but significant shortening of TCRB CDR3s in all four CD4+ subsets of Type 1 diabetes patients.

Expressed TCRB transcripts were sequenced, since all the RNA that had been isolated was reverse transcribed. Data came from immunoSEQ multiplex PCR; TCRdb stores just in-frame clones and leaves some out. Seen here are about 710,000 clones, 11% to 15% observed once, and the top ten hold 0.03% to 0.045%. Isolation of CD4+ naive, central memory, regulatory and stem cell-like memory cells was achieved by sorting via CD45RO/CCR7/CD25/CD127/CD95/CD27. Concerning this clone: Its antigen is still unknown.

V dropped 8 bases and J dropped 0 bases, with 17 bases sitting between them. This CDR3 is 17 amino acids long. The sample consisted of naive CD4+ T cells from blood. The source of this sequence is a man aged 18-30 years with type 1 diabetes. The genes are TRBV23-1 and TRBJ2-6, with D possibly matching TRBD1 (5 bases). TRBV23-1 is filed as an ORF, its function uncertain. This CDR3 reads CASSQGLYASGANVLTF. The CDR3 DNA sequence: TGCGCCAGCTCCCAGGGTCTGTACGCCTCTGGGGCCAACGTCCTGACTTTC.